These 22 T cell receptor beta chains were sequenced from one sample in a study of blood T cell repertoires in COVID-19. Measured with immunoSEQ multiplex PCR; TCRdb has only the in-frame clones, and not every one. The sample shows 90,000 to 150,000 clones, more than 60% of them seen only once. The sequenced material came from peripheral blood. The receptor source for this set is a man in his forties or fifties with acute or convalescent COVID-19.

The CDR3 sequence: CASAKGLAGGTDTQYF. Written as DNA, the CDR3 is TGCGCCAGCGCAAAGGGACTAGCGGGAGGCACAGATACGCAGTATTTT. The chain couples TRBV4-1 to TRBJ2-3, with 14 bases lining up with TRBD2. The V gene's germline CDR1 is MGHRA and CDR2 YSYEKL. CDR3 length: 16 residues. Unmatched junction bases numbered 5, after V lost 8 bases and J lost 1 base.

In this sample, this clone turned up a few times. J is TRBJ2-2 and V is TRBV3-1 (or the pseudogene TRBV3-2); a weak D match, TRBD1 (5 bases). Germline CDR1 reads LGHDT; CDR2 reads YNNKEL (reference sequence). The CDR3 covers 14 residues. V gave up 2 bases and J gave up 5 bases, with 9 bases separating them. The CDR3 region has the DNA TGTGCCAGCAGCCAACTACCAGGGACCGGGGAGCTGTTTTTT. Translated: CASSQLPGTGELFF.

CDR3 sequence: CASSQEGTGNTEAFF. As DNA, the CDR3 is TGTGCCAGCAGCCAGGAGGGGACAGGGAACACTGAAGCTTTCTTT. The V gene is TRBV3-1 (or the pseudogene TRBV3-2), the J gene TRBJ1-1; 8 bases align to TRBD1. The length of the CDR3 is 15 residues. Looked up from germline, CDR1 is LGHDT and CDR2 is YNNKEL (reference sequence). The V gene end was trimmed by 3 bases and the J gene end by 1 base; junction bases not matched to a gene: 4.

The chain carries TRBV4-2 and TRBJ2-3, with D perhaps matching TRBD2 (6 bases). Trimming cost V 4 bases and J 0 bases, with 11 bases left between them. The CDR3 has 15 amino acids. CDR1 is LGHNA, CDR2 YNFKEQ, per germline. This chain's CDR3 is CASSRGGGSTDTQYF. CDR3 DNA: TGTGCCAGCAGCCGGGGCGGAGGGAGCACAGATACGCAGTATTTT.

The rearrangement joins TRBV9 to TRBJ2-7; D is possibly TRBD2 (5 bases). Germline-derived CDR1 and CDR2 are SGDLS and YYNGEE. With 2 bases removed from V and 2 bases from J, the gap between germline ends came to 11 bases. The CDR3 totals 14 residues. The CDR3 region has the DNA TGTGCCAGCAGCGTTGGAGGAAGTCCCTACGAGCAGTACTTC. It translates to CASSVGGSPYEQYF.

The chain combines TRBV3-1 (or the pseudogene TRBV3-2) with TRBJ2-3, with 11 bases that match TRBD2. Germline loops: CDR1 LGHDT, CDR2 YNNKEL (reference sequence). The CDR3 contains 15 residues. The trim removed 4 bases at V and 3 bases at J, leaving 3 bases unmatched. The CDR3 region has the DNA TGTGCCAGCAGCCCGGGACTAGCGGTTACAGATACGCAGTATTTT. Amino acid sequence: CASSPGLAVTDTQYF.

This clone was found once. The CDR3 loop is CSVDRGPRTEAFF. The CDR3 nucleotides read TGCAGCGTTGACAGGGGGCCTCGCACTGAAGCTTTCTTT. The chain uses TRBV29-1 and TRBJ1-1; 8 positions match TRBD1. The germline V gene has CDR1 SQVTM and CDR2 ANQGSEA. V lost 3 bases, J lost 4 bases, and 4 bases stayed unmatched. The CDR3 has 13 amino acids.

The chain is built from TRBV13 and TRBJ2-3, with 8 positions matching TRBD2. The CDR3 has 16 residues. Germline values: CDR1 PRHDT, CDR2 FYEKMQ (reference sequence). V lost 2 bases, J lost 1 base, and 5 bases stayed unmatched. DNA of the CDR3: TGTGCCAGCAGCTTACGGGCGGGAGGACGCACAGATACGCAGTATTTT. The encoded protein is CASSLRAGGRTDTQYF.

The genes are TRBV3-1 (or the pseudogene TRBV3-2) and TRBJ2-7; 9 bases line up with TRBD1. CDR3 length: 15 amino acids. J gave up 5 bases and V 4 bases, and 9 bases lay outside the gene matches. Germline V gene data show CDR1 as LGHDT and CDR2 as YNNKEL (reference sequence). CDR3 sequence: CASSLSGTGFDEQYF. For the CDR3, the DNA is TGTGCCAGCAGCCTCTCTGGGACAGGGTTTGACGAGCAGTACTTC.

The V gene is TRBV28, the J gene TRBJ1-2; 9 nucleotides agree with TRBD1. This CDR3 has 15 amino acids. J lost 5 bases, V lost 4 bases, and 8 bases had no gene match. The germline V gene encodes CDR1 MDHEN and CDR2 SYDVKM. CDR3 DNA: TGTGCCAGCAGTTCACGACAGGGGGGTTGGTATGGCTACACCTTC. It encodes CASSSRQGGWYGYTF.

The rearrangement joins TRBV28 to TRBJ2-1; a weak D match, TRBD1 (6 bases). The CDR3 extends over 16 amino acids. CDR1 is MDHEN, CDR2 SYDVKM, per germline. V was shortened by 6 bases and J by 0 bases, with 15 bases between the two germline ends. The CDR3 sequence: CASRAWGLSSYNEQFF. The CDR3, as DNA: TGTGCCAGCAGGGCCTGGGGGCTAAGCTCCTACAATGAGCAGTTCTTC.

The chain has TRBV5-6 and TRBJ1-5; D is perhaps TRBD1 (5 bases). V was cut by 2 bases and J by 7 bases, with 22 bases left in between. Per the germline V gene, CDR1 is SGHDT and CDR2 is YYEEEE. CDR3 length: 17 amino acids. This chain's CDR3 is CASSFGQGGRLGQPQHF. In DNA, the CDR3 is TGTGCCAGCAGCTTTGGGCAGGGAGGGAGGTTAGGGCAGCCCCAGCATTTT.

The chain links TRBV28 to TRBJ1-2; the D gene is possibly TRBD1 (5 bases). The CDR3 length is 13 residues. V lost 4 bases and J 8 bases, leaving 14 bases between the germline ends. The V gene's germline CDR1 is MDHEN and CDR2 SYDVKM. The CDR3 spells CASSSGHLSGYTF. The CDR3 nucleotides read TGTGCCAGCAGTTCTGGACATCTCTCGGGCTACACCTTC.

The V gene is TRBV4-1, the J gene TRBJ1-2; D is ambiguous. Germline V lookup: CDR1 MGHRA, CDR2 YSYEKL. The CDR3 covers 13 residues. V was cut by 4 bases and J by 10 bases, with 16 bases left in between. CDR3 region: CASSPPSEQYYTF. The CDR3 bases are TGCGCCAGCAGCCCCCCTTCAGAACAATACTACACCTTC.

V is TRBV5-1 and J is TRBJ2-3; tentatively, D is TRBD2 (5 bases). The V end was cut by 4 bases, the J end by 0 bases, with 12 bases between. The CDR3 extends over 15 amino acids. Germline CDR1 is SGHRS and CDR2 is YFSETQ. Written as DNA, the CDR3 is TGCGCCAGCAGCGGCGGTGGCGGGAGCACAGATACGCAGTATTTT. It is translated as CASSGGGGSTDTQYF.

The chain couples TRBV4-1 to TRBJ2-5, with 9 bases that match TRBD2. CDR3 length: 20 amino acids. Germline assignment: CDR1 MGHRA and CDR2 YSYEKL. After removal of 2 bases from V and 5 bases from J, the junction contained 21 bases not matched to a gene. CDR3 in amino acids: CASSQQPPRGGGAEGETQYF. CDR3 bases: TGCGCCAGCAGCCAACAACCGCCGAGGGGCGGGGGGGCCGAGGGGGAGACCCAGTACTTC.

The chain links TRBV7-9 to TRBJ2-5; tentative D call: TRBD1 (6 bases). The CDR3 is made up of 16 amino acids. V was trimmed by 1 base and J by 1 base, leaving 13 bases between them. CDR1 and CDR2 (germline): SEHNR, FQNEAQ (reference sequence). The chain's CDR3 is CASSLVGDRRQETQYF. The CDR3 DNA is TGTGCCAGCAGCTTAGTGGGTGACAGGCGCCAAGAGACCCAGTACTTC.

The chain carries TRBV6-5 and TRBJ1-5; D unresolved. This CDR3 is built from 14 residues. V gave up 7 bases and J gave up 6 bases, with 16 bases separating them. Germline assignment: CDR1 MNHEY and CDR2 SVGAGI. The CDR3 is CASTPLVYGQPQHF. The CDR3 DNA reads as TGTGCCAGCACCCCGCTGGTTTACGGTCAGCCCCAGCATTTT.

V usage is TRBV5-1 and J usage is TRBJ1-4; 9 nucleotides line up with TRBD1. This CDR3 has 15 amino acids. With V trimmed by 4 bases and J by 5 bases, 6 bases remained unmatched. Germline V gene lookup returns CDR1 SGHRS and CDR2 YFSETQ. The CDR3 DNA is TGCGCCAGCAGCCTCTTGGGGACAGGGAATGAAAAACTGTTTTTT. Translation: CASSLLGTGNEKLFF. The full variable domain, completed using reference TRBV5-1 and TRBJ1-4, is KAGVTQTPRYLIKTRGQQVTLSCSPISGHRSVSWYQQTPGQGLQFLFEYFSETQRNKGNFPGRFSGRQFSNSRSEMNVSTLELGDSALYLCASSLLGTGNEKLFFGSGTQLSVL.

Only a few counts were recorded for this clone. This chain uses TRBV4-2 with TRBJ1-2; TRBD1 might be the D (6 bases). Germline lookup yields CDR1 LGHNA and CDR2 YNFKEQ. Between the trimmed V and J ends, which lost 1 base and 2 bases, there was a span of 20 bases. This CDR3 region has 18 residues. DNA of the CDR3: TGTGCCAGCAGCCAAGTGGGAGTACAGGGAGCCGGCAACTATGGCTACACCTTC. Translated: CASSQVGVQGAGNYGYTF.

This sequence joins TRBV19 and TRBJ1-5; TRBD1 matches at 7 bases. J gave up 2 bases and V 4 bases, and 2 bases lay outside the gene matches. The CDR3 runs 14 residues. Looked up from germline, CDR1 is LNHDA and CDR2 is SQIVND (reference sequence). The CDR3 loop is CASSNTGGNQPQHF. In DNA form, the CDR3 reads TGTGCCAGTAGTAATACAGGGGGCAATCAGCCCCAGCATTTT.

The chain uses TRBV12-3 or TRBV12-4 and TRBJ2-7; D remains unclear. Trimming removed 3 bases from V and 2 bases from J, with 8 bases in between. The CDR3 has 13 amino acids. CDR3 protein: CASSLGSTYEQYF. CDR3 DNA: TGTGCCAGCAGTTTGGGCAGCACCTACGAGCAGTACTTC.